The clone carrying this TCR beta chain showed up just once. Its cognate antigen is unknown. Here immunoSEQ multiplex PCR was the method, and the copy in TCRdb shows in-frame clones only, minus some. The data contain approximately 30,000 clones, 85% to 95% of them singletons. Germline values: CDR1 MNHNS, CDR2 SASEGT. V shed 4 bases and J 4 bases; nucleotides not matched to a gene: 8. This CDR3 is 16 amino acids long. The data were obtained in a study of lymphopenia after photon versus proton radiotherapy. Study-wide results and limits: Proton therapy kept repertoires fairly stable, unlike photons, which gained effector/memory cells.

Sequenced here: peripheral blood, sampled from a patient treated with photon-based radiotherapy. The clonotype comes from a woman between 45 and 65 years old with cholangiocarcinoma. The J gene is TRBJ1-1, the V gene TRBV6-1; 11 bases fit TRBD1. The CDR3 nucleotides are TGTGCCAGCAGTGTATTATCCGGGACAGGGGGCACTGAAGCTTTCTTT. This translates into CASSVLSGTGGTEAFF.